A single sample is the source of the 32 T cell receptor beta chains below, sequenced in a study of cytomegalovirus exposure and HLA in healthy donors. Use of 60 Vbeta and 13 Jbeta primers characterized the PCR. Repertoires were generated with immunoSEQ multiplex PCR, while TCRdb's copy carries only in-frame clones and drops some. There are about 160,000 clones in the sample; approximately 80% occur only once, and more than 1% lies in the top ten. What was sequenced was PBMCs. These receptors were collected from a boy between 2 and 15 years old in good health and CMV-seronegative.

On this clone itself: One junction end disagrees with the germline gene, perhaps due to a read error. CDR3 amino acids: CASSEAWEAGYF. CDR3 coding DNA: TGTGCCAGCAGTGAAGCGTGGGAGGCAGGGTATTTT. The gene calls are TRBV6-1 and TRBJ1-5; D possibly corresponds to TRBD1 (5 bases). The germline gives CDR1 MNHNS, CDR2 SASEGT. There are 12 residues in the CDR3.

This chain joins TRBV19 and TRBJ2-7; a possible D gene is TRBD2 (6 bases). This CDR3 comprises 16 residues. From germline, CDR1 is LNHDA and CDR2 SQIVND (reference sequence). V dropped 5 bases and J dropped 7 bases, with 24 bases sitting between them. The CDR3 nucleotides are TGTGCCAGTAGTCTGCGGGACCGCGCGGGTCGGACGGAGCAGTACTTC. Translation gives CASSLRDRAGRTEQYF.

The chain links TRBV6-5 to TRBJ2-7; 13 nucleotides line up with TRBD2. V lost 2 bases and J lost 5; bases outside the gene matches: 3. CDR1 and CDR2 (germline): MNHEY, SVGAGI. The CDR3 has 15 amino acids. CDR3 coding DNA: TGTGCCAGCAGTTACGGACTAGCGGGAGTCAACGAGCAGTACTTC. Protein product: CASSYGLAGVNEQYF.

This chain links TRBV6-5 with TRBJ2-3, with 7 positions matching TRBD2. The V and J ends lost 6 bases and 3 bases, in that order; junction bases with no gene match: 9. CDR3 length equals 15 residues. From germline, CDR1 is MNHEY and CDR2 SVGAGI. DNA for the CDR3: TGTGCCAGCAGGACAACCGGGACTATAACAGATACGCAGTATTTT. As protein: CASRTTGTITDTQYF.

The V and J genes are TRBV6-5 and TRBJ2-5; TRBD2 matches at 9 bases. The ends lost 4 bases at V and 5 bases at J; junction bases unmatched: 8. From germline, CDR1 is MNHEY and CDR2 SVGAGI. The CDR3 covers 15 residues. CDR3 amino acids: CASSSARGGWETQYF. CDR3 in DNA: TGTGCCAGCAGTTCGGCGCGGGGGGGTTGGGAGACCCAGTACTTC.

This clone was seen a few times. The chain links TRBV30 to TRBJ2-3; 11 bases are shared with TRBD2. The trim removed 7 bases at V and 2 bases at J, leaving 8 bases unmatched. Per the germline V gene, CDR1 is GTSNPN and CDR2 is SVGIG (reference sequence). CDR3 length: 15 residues. CDR3 coding DNA: TGTGCCTCTCTAGCGGGGGGCCTAGTCACAGATACGCAGTATTTT. It translates to CASLAGGLVTDTQYF.

The V call is TRBV5-1, the J call TRBJ1-1, with D tentatively TRBD1 (6 bases). The germline CDR1 and CDR2 sequences are SGHRS and YFSETQ. This CDR3 comprises 14 residues. Trimming took 4 bases from V and 3 from J, leaving 13 bases between them. The CDR3, as DNA: TGCGCCAGCAGCCGTTGGACAGCCGACACTGAAGCTTTCTTT. Protein product: CASSRWTADTEAFF.

The chain combines TRBV7-9 with TRBJ1-4; D possibly corresponds to TRBD1 (5 bases). The CDR3 consists of 15 residues. V was cut by 5 bases and J by 7 bases, with 17 bases left in between. The germline V gene has CDR1 SEHNR and CDR2 FQNEAQ (reference sequence). CDR3 in amino acids: CASSQTGLPREKLFF. CDR3 in DNA: TGTGCCAGCAGCCAGACGGGACTGCCACGTGAAAAACTGTTTTTT.

The V and J genes are TRBV30 and TRBJ2-7, with a tentative D call TRBD1 (5 bases). The CDR3 contains 16 residues. The germline gives CDR1 GTSNPN, CDR2 SVGIG (reference sequence). V shed 5 bases and J shed 3 bases, with 23 bases lying between them. CDR3 coding DNA: TGTGCCTGGTCAATCTACAGGATCCCAATCGGCTACGAGCAGTACGTC. The encoded protein is CAWSIYRIPIGYEQYV.

The chain uses TRBV7-9 and TRBJ1-1; 10 bases line up with TRBD1. Per germline, CDR1 SEHNR and CDR2 FQNEAQ (reference sequence). The trim removed 8 bases at V and 4 bases at J, leaving 4 bases unmatched. The CDR3 length is 13 residues. The CDR3 protein is CASHRDRGTEAFF. The DNA of the CDR3 is TGTGCCAGCCATAGGGACAGGGGCACTGAAGCTTTCTTT.

The genes are TRBV11-2 and TRBJ2-3; possible D gene TRBD2, 6 bases. This CDR3 contains 16 residues. CDR1 is SGHAT, CDR2 FQNNGV, per germline. Trimming pared 1 base from V and 1 base from J, leaving 12 bases between. CDR3 coding DNA: TGTGCCAGCAGCTTAGGCTGGCGGGAACGCACAGATACGCAGTATTTT. It encodes CASSLGWRERTDTQYF.

V is TRBV7-3 and J is TRBJ2-1; D is undetermined. The germline V and J ends were trimmed by 0 bases and 7 bases, with 4 bases remaining between them. The CDR3 is made up of 12 amino acids. CDR1 and CDR2 (germline): SGHTA, FQGTGA. The CDR3: CASSLTGNEQFF. The CDR3 nucleotides read TGTGCCAGCAGCTTAACCGGTAATGAGCAGTTCTTC.

The genes are TRBV29-1 and TRBJ2-5; D possibly corresponds to TRBD1 (7 bases). Trimming removed 4 bases at V and 2 bases at J, with 20 bases between. The germline V gene has CDR1 SQVTM and CDR2 ANQGSEA. The CDR3 length is 16 residues. CDR3 DNA: TGCAGCGTTGGCCTATTAGGGGGCGCGGGGCAAGAGACCCAGTACTTC. It codes for CSVGLLGGAGQETQYF.

This rearrangement joins TRBV5-5 to TRBJ2-7, with D unclear. Germline CDR1 and CDR2: SGHKS and YYEKEE (reference sequence). Between the trimmed V and J ends, which lost 2 bases and 6 bases, there was a span of 12 bases. The CDR3 runs 13 residues. The CDR3 nucleotides are TGTGCCAGCAGCTTTACAACGGAGTTCGAGCAGTACTTC. Protein: CASSFTTEFEQYF.

J is TRBJ1-4 and V is TRBV7-2; 8 bases map to TRBD1. The V segment lost 5 bases and the J segment 5 bases; nucleotides outside the gene matches: 4. Germline V gives CDR1 SGHTA, CDR2 FQGNSA. The CDR3 is 14 amino acids. The CDR3 nucleotides are TGTGCCAGCAGCCCGGGACAGGTGAATGAAAAACTGTTTTTT. Translated, it gives CASSPGQVNEKLFF.

This chain's CDR3 is CATSRDRTSYEQYV. CDR3 coding DNA: TGTGCCACCAGCAGAGACCGGACTAGCTACGAGCAGTACGTC. The rearrangement uses TRBV15 and TRBJ2-7; TRBD2 agrees at 7 bases. The germline V gene encodes CDR1 LNHNV and CDR2 YYDKDF (reference sequence). Unmatched junction bases numbered 2, after V lost 0 bases and J lost 3 bases. The CDR3 spans 14 residues.

V usage is TRBV9 and J usage is TRBJ2-1; a possible D gene is TRBD2 (6 bases). This CDR3 is built from 15 residues. CDR1 SGDLS and CDR2 YYNGEE come from the germline V gene. V gave up 0 bases and J gave up 8 bases, with 15 bases separating them. The CDR3 is CASSVGLVEGHEQFF. In nucleotides, the CDR3 is TGTGCCAGCAGCGTAGGACTAGTAGAAGGCCATGAGCAGTTCTTC.

This clone is a singleton in its sample. The V and J genes are TRBV25-1 and TRBJ2-7; D not resolved. This CDR3 spans 13 amino acids. Germline assignment: CDR1 MGHDK and CDR2 SYGVNS. V was pared by 0 bases and J by 2 bases, with 5 bases between. CDR3 residues: CASSEYRTYEQYF. The CDR3 nucleotides are TGTGCCAGCAGTGAATATAGAACCTACGAGCAGTACTTC.

This clone is a singleton in its sample. This chain uses TRBV19 with TRBJ2-1; 12 bases line up with TRBD2. Germline V gene lookup returns CDR1 LNHDA and CDR2 SQIVND (reference sequence). The CDR3 contains 16 residues. Losses at the gene ends were 2 bases for V and 6 bases for J; bases not matched to a gene: 5. The CDR3 sequence: CASSIPGLAGSNEQFF. CDR3 nucleotides: TGTGCCAGTAGTATACCCGGACTAGCGGGGAGCAATGAGCAGTTCTTC.

The gene calls are TRBV10-3 and TRBJ2-7; D gene uncertain. Germline assignment: CDR1 ENHRY and CDR2 SYGVKD. Trimming cost V 3 bases and J 1 base, with 7 bases left between them. The CDR3 totals 13 residues. CDR3 bases: TGTGCCATCAGTGACCCATCATCCTACGAGCAGTACTTC. Translating gives CAISDPSSYEQYF.

This sequence joins TRBV7-6 and TRBJ2-3; no firm D call. CDR1 SGHVS and CDR2 FNYEAQ come from the germline V gene. The CDR3 covers 13 residues. V lost 1 base and J 3 bases, leaving 5 bases between the germline ends. The CDR3 DNA sequence: TGTGCCAGCAGCTTAGGTAGAACAGATACGCAGTATTTT. This codes for CASSLGRTDTQYF.

The rearrangement uses TRBV6-5 and TRBJ1-3, with D possibly TRBD1 on 5 matching bases. The CDR3 sequence is 15 residues long. The V gene's germline CDR1 is MNHEY and CDR2 SVGAGI. V lost 3 bases and J 1 base, leaving 10 bases between the germline ends. CDR3 in DNA: TGTGCCAGCAGTTATCTAAGGGGATCTGGAAACACCATATATTTT. This sequence encodes CASSYLRGSGNTIYF.

J is TRBJ2-3 and V is TRBV11-3; TRBD2 aligns across 12 bases. V trimming: 0 bases; J trimming: 2 bases; junction bases outside the gene matches: 6. CDR1 is SGHNT, CDR2 YENEEA, per germline. This CDR3 spans 18 amino acids. CDR3 in amino acids: CASSLEIGLAGTTDTQYF. The CDR3 bases are TGTGCCAGCAGCTTAGAGATCGGACTAGCGGGGACCACAGATACGCAGTATTTT.

CDR3 DNA: TGTGCCAGCAGCGCTACGGGACAGCTCTATGGCTACACCTTC. This encodes CASSATGQLYGYTF. The V and J genes are TRBV9 and TRBJ1-2, with 7 bases aligning to TRBD1. The CDR3 extends over 14 amino acids. The ends lost 3 bases at V and 4 bases at J; junction bases unmatched: 6. Per the germline V gene, CDR1 is SGDLS and CDR2 is YYNGEE.

CDR3 sequence: CAWSVGTGDNEQFF. DNA for the CDR3: TGTGCCTGGAGTGTCGGGACTGGAGACAATGAGCAGTTCTTC. This rearrangement joins TRBV30 to TRBJ2-1, with a possible D match to TRBD2 (6 bases). The germline V and J ends were trimmed by 0 bases and 5 bases, with 11 bases remaining between them. Germline CDR1 is GTSNPN and CDR2 is SVGIG (reference sequence). The CDR3 is 14 residues long.

This chain joins TRBV6-5 and TRBJ1-5; 7 bases are a match to TRBD1. The junction had 4 bases not matched to a gene; V was cut back by 2 bases and J by 6 bases. This CDR3 is built from 14 residues. Germline V gives CDR1 MNHEY, CDR2 SVGAGI. The CDR3 sequence: CASSYDRDRQPQHF. CDR3 nucleotide sequence: TGTGCCAGCAGTTACGACAGGGACCGTCAGCCCCAGCATTTT.

The V gene is TRBV5-4, the J gene TRBJ2-2; D unresolved. Deletions cut 0 bases from V and 3 bases from J, with 15 bases between. The CDR3 length is 17 residues. Germline V CDR1 and CDR2: SGHNT, YYREEE (reference sequence). The CDR3 DNA reads TGTGCCAGCAGCTTGGCCGGGTGGAGAGGTGACACCGGGGAGCTGTTTTTT. Translation: CASSLAGWRGDTGELFF. The entire variable domain, with the rest obtained from reference TRBV5-4 and TRBJ2-2, is as follows: ETGVTQSPTHLIKTRGQQVTLRCSSQSGHNTVSWYQQALGQGPQFIFQYYREEENGRGNFPPRFSGLQFPNYSSELNVNALELDDSALYLCASSLAGWRGDTGELFFGEGSRLTVL.

The V and J genes are TRBV2 and TRBJ1-2; 8 bases map to TRBD1. CDR3 length: 16 residues. The germline V gene has CDR1 SNHLY and CDR2 FYNNEI. V dropped 5 bases and J dropped 7; count of bases not matched to a gene: 15. The CDR3 loop is CASSPDRAPFFSGYTF. As DNA, the CDR3 is TGTGCCAGCAGTCCGGACAGGGCTCCTTTCTTTTCTGGCTACACCTTC.

This clone was seen a handful of times. The rearrangement uses TRBV5-6 and TRBJ2-2; 9 nucleotides line up with TRBD2. The V and J ends lost 4 bases and 6 bases, in that order; junction bases with no gene match: 10. CDR3 size: 16 residues. Germline V gives CDR1 SGHDT, CDR2 YYEEEE. In DNA form, the CDR3 reads TGTGCCAGCAGCCCCGGGGGTAGCGGGAGACCCGGGGAGCTGTTTTTT. The encoded protein is CASSPGGSGRPGELFF.

The chain joins TRBV6-5 to TRBJ2-7; 7 bases fit TRBD2. The CDR3 has 16 amino acids. The germline gives CDR1 MNHEY, CDR2 SVGAGI. V was clipped by 4 bases and J by 4 bases; unmatched bases: 13. The CDR3 reads CASSSIRGVEGYEQYF. The CDR3 bases are TGTGCCAGCAGTTCTATACGGGGGGTCGAGGGATACGAGCAGTACTTC.

The V and J genes are TRBV6-4 and TRBJ1-1; 8 bases are shared with TRBD1. V lost 6 bases, J lost 0 bases, and 9 bases stayed unmatched. The CDR3 consists of 16 residues. CDR1 is MRHNA and CDR2 is SNTAGT in the germline V gene. CDR3 residues: CASRPRQGRMNTEAFF. CDR3 coding DNA: TGTGCCAGCAGGCCACGACAGGGGCGGATGAACACTGAAGCTTTCTTT.

This chain joins TRBV9 and TRBJ2-2, with 9 positions matching TRBD2. The CDR3 length is 16 residues. Germline V CDR1 and CDR2: SGDLS, YYNGEE. Losses at the gene ends were 0 bases for V and 6 bases for J; bases not matched to a gene: 6. The CDR3 nucleotides are TGTGCCAGCAGCGTAGATGGCGGGGGGGCTCCCGGGGAGCTGTTTTTT. Residues: CASSVDGGGAPGELFF.